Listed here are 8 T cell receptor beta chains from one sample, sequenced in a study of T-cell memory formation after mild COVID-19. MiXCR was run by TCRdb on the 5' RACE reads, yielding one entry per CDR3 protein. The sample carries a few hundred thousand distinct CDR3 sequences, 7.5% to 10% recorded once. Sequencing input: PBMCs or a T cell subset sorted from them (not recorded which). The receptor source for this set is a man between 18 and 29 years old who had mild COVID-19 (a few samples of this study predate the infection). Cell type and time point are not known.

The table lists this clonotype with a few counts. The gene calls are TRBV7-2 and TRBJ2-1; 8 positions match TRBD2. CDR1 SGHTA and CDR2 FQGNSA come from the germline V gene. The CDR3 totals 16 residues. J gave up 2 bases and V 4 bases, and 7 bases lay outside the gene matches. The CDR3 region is CASSSSGGLAYNEQFF. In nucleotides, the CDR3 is TGTGCCAGCAGCTCCTCGGGGGGGTTAGCCTACAATGAGCAGTTCTTC.

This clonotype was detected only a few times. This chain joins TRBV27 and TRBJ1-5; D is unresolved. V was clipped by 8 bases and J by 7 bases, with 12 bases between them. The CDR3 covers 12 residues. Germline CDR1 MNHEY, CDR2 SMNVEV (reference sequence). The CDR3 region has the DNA TGTGCCAGCCATCACCCTAGGCAGCCCCAGCATTTT. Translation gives CASHHPRQPQHF.

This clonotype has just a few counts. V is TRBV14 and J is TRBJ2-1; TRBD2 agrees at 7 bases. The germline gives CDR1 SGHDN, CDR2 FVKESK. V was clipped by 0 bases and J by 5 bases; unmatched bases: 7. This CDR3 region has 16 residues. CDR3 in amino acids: CASSQDLAGVDNEQFF. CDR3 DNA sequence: TGTGCCAGCAGCCAAGATCTGGCGGGGGTGGACAATGAGCAGTTCTTC.

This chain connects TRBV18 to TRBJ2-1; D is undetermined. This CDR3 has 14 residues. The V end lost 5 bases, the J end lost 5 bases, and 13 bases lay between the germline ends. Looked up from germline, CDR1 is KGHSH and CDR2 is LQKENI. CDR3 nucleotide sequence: TGTGCCAGCTCAGTTGGGCCCAGCCACAATGAGCAGTTCTTC. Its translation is CASSVGPSHNEQFF.

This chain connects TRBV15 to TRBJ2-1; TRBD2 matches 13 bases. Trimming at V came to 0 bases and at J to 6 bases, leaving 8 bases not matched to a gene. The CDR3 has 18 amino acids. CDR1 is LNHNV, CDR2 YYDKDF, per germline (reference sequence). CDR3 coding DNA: TGTGCCACCAGCAGAGAACTACCGGGACTAGCGGGGTTCAATGAGCAGTTCTTC. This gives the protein CATSRELPGLAGFNEQFF.

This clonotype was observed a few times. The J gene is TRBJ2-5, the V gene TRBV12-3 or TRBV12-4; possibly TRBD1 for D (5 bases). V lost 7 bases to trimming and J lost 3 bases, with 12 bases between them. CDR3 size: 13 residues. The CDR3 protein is CASTLRGKETQYF. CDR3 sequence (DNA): TGTGCCAGCACCCTAAGGGGTAAAGAGACCCAGTACTTC.

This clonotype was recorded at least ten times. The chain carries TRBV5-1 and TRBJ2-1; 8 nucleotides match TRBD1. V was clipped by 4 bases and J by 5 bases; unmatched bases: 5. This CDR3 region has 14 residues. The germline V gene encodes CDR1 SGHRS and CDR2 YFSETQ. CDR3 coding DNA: TGCGCCAGCAGCCGGACAGGGCCCCACAATGAGCAGTTCTTC. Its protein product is CASSRTGPHNEQFF.

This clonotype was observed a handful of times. CDR3 protein: CASSQGTVNTGELFF. The DNA of the CDR3 is TGTGCCAGCAGCCAAGGGACAGTCAACACCGGGGAGCTGTTTTTT. The chain uses TRBV4-2 and TRBJ2-2; possibly TRBD1 for D (6 bases). V gave up 1 base and J gave up 2 bases, with 8 bases separating them. Germline V lookup: CDR1 LGHNA, CDR2 YNFKEQ. The CDR3 contains 15 residues.